These 30 T cell receptor beta chains were sequenced from one sample in a study of memory CD4+ T cells and cytomegalovirus serostatus. Produced via immunoSEQ multiplex PCR; TCRdb's table is partial and in-frame only. This table has around 50,000 clones, around 82% appearing once. The sort gate was single viable CD3+CD4+CD8-CD45RO+ cells for memory CD4+ T cells. What was sequenced was memory CD4+ T cells from blood. These receptor sequences come from an adult in good health and CMV-seronegative.

The chain employs TRBV15 and TRBJ2-1; 11 nucleotides agree with TRBD2. CDR3 length equals 20 residues. The V gene end was trimmed by 1 base and the J gene end by 0 bases; junction bases not matched to a gene: 11. Germline V gene sequence: CDR1 LNHNV, CDR2 YYDKDF (reference sequence). In DNA form, the CDR3 reads TGTGCCACCAGCAGAGTTCCACGAACTAGCGGGGGAAGCTCCTACAATGAGCAGTTCTTC. This codes for CATSRVPRTSGGSSYNEQFF.

V gene TRBV7-8 combines with J gene TRBJ2-3; 8 bases are a match to TRBD1. Trimming at V came to 5 bases and at J to 4 bases, leaving 11 bases not matched to a gene. The CDR3 is made up of 16 amino acids. The germline CDR1 and CDR2 sequences are SGHVS and FQNEAQ. The DNA of the CDR3 is TGTGCCAGCAGCCCATTCGCCGACAGGGGATCAGATACGCAGTATTTT. This codes for CASSPFADRGSDTQYF.

Note on this clone: The junction does not match germline at one end; this may be a read error. The chain joins TRBV2 to TRBJ1-2, with 7 bases fitting TRBD1. The CDR3 length is 14 residues. Germline CDR1 and CDR2: SNHLY and FYNNEI. CDR3 amino acids: CASGDRVPLYGYTF. The CDR3 nucleotides read TGTGCCAGCGGTGACAGGGTCCCTTTATATGGCTACACCTTC.

The rearrangement joins TRBV27 to TRBJ1-4; the D gene is possibly TRBD1 (6 bases). The CDR3 sequence is 14 residues long. The V end was cut by 6 bases, the J end by 8 bases, with 16 bases between. CDR1 is MNHEY and CDR2 is SMNVEV in the germline V gene (reference sequence). DNA of the CDR3: TGTGCCAGCAGACAACAGGGAACAGGGGAAAAACTGTTTTTT. Translated, it gives CASRQQGTGEKLFF.

The genes are TRBV20-1 and TRBJ2-1; D uncertain. V was cut by 4 bases and J by 5 bases, with 6 bases left in between. Per the germline V gene, CDR1 is DFQATT and CDR2 is SNEGSKA (reference sequence). CDR3 length: 11 amino acids. The CDR3 nucleotides are TGCAGTGCTACGAAGGACAATGAGCAGTTCTTC. It specifies CSATKDNEQFF.

This clone was recorded a few times. The V gene is TRBV6-1, the J gene TRBJ1-1, with 9 positions matching TRBD1. CDR3 length equals 15 residues. Germline V lookup: CDR1 MNHNS, CDR2 SASEGT. V gave up 5 bases and J gave up 5 bases; unmatched junction bases: 9. Here the CDR3 reads CASSPRDRVVTEAFF. Written as DNA, the CDR3 is TGTGCCAGCAGTCCCCGGGACAGGGTTGTGACTGAAGCTTTCTTT.

The rearrangement joins TRBV10-3 to TRBJ1-2; no definite D call. Trimming took off 10 bases at V and 8 bases at J, with 20 bases between the two ends. The CDR3 contains 13 residues. Germline-derived CDR1 and CDR2 are ENHRY and SYGVKD. CDR3 coding DNA: TGTGCCACCACCGACTCCGGGAAGGGAGGCTACACCTTC. This encodes CATTDSGKGGYTF.

V and J are TRBV27 and TRBJ2-5, with D perhaps TRBD2 (6 bases). V was pared by 8 bases and J by 5 bases, with 12 bases between. Germline CDR1 reads MNHEY; CDR2 reads SMNVEV (reference sequence). This CDR3 is 12 amino acids long. The CDR3 sequence is CASGRRKETQYF. The CDR3 DNA follows: TGTGCCAGCGGGAGGAGGAAGGAGACCCAGTACTTC.

This clone was detected only a few times. The CDR3 coding sequence is TGTGCCAGCAGCGCACAAAATGAGCAGTTCTTC. Translation gives CASSAQNEQFF. J is TRBJ2-1 and V is TRBV7-6; D is undetermined. Trimming removed 5 bases from V and 7 bases from J, with 6 bases in between. Germline CDR1 and CDR2: SGHVS and FNYEAQ. The CDR3 length is 11 residues.

The CDR3 coding sequence is TGTGCCATCAGTGAGTCGACTGCCGGGGGAACGGCTAGAGGCTACACCTTC. Amino acids: CAISESTAGGTARGYTF. The chain couples TRBV10-3 to TRBJ1-2; D possibly corresponds to TRBD1 (5 bases). CDR3 length equals 17 residues. Trimming stripped 0 bases from V and 8 bases from J, with 22 bases between. In germline, CDR1 is ENHRY, CDR2 SYGVKD.

V and J are TRBV6-6 and TRBJ1-3, with 8 bases fitting TRBD1. V lost 0 bases and J lost 2; bases outside the gene matches: 0. Germline CDR1 reads MNHNY; CDR2 reads SVGAGI (reference sequence). The CDR3 spans 15 residues. The DNA of the CDR3 is TGTGCCAGCAGTTACTCGACAGGGGCTGGAAACACCATATATTTT. Amino acid sequence: CASSYSTGAGNTIYF.

The chain is built from TRBV7-9 and TRBJ2-7; maybe TRBD2 (5 bases). Deletions cut 7 bases from V and 6 bases from J, with 16 bases between. In germline, CDR1 is SEHNR, CDR2 FQNEAQ (reference sequence). This CDR3 has 13 amino acids. The CDR3 here is CASTPKTEGEQYF. The DNA of the CDR3 is TGTGCCAGCACCCCGAAGACTGAGGGCGAGCAGTACTTC.

This chain uses TRBV18 with TRBJ1-2; D is possibly TRBD1 (6 bases). With 6 bases removed from V and 6 bases from J, the gap between germline ends came to 11 bases. Germline V gives CDR1 KGHSH, CDR2 LQKENI. CDR3 length equals 12 residues. The CDR3 nucleotides read TGTGCCAGCTCGTCTAACAGGGATGGCTACACCTTC. It is translated as CASSSNRDGYTF.

The gene calls are TRBV30 and TRBJ2-1; TRBD2 matches 8 bases. CDR3 length equals 15 residues. V lost 0 bases and J lost 4; bases outside the gene matches: 5. Germline CDR1 is GTSNPN and CDR2 is SVGIG (reference sequence). For the CDR3, the DNA is TGTGCCTGGAGTGTAGGTAGCGGGGTTTACAATGAGCAGTTCTTC. It encodes CAWSVGSGVYNEQFF.

The chain is built from TRBV2 and TRBJ1-2; possible D gene TRBD1, 5 bases. The CDR3 totals 13 residues. Germline CDR1 SNHLY, CDR2 FYNNEI. The ends were cut back, 1 base at V and 5 bases at J, with 8 bases in the middle. The CDR3, as DNA: TGTGCCAGCAGTGAAGGGCAGGGATATGGCTACACCTTC. Amino acids: CASSEGQGYGYTF. The full variable domain, in which reference TRBV2 and TRBJ1-2 provide the parts outside the CDR3, is EPEVTQTPSHQVTQMGQEVILRCVPISNHLYFYWYRQILGQKVEFLVSFYNNEISEKSEIFDDQFSVERPDGSNFTLKIRSTKLEDSAMYFCASSEGQGYGYTFGSGTRLTVV.

This clone was detected once. This chain uses TRBV7-2 with TRBJ2-7; D is undetermined. V was trimmed by 5 bases and J by 5 bases, leaving 7 bases between them. Germline CDR1 reads SGHTA; CDR2 reads FQGNSA. This CDR3 region has 11 residues. CDR3 residues: CASSEIDEQYF. The CDR3 bases are TGTGCCAGCAGCGAAATTGACGAGCAGTACTTC.

This clone was detected a few times. The chain links TRBV5-5 to TRBJ1-3, with unresolved D. V was cut by 0 bases and J by 0 bases, with 7 bases left in between. Per the germline V gene, CDR1 is SGHKS and CDR2 is YYEKEE (reference sequence). The CDR3 is made up of 15 amino acids. The CDR3 DNA is TGTGCCAGCAGCTTGGCCGGCAGCTCTGGAAACACCATATATTTT. Translation gives CASSLAGSSGNTIYF. Combining the CDR3 with reference TRBV5-5 and TRBJ1-3 gives the whole variable domain DAGVTQSPTHLIKTRGQQVTLRCSPISGHKSVSWYQQVLGQGPQFIFQYYEKEERGRGNFPDRFSARQFPNYSSELNVNALLLGDSALYLCASSLAGSSGNTIYFGEGSWLTVV.

The J gene is TRBJ2-1, the V gene TRBV7-9; TRBD2 aligns across 9 bases. After removal of 1 base from V and 0 bases from J, the junction contained 7 bases not matched to a gene. Germline CDR1 is SEHNR and CDR2 is FQNEAQ (reference sequence). The length of the CDR3 is 18 residues. The CDR3 DNA reads TGTGCCAGCAGCTTAGGGAGGCTAGCGGGGACCTCCTACAATGAGCAGTTCTTC. Protein product: CASSLGRLAGTSYNEQFF. Full variable domain (missing parts from reference TRBV7-9 and TRBJ2-1): DTGVSQNPRHKITKRGQNVTFRCDPISEHNRLYWYRQTLGQGPEFLTYFQNEAQLEKSRLLSDRFSAERPKGSFSTLEIQRTEQGDSAMYLCASSLGRLAGTSYNEQFFGPGTRLTVL.

The J gene is TRBJ2-1, the V gene TRBV6-1; a possible D gene is TRBD1 (5 bases). In germline, CDR1 is MNHNS, CDR2 SASEGT. V lost 7 bases and J 3 bases, leaving 10 bases between the germline ends. This CDR3 is 13 amino acids long. The CDR3 protein is CASTGQIYNEQFF. CDR3 DNA sequence: TGTGCCAGCACCGGACAAATCTACAATGAGCAGTTCTTC.

The chain links TRBV5-1 to TRBJ2-7; D assignment may be TRBD1 or TRBD2 (5 bases each). CDR3 length: 13 residues. V was trimmed by 4 bases and J by 4 bases, leaving 12 bases between them. The germline CDR1 and CDR2 sequences are SGHRS and YFSETQ. The CDR3 here is CASSLLGDYEQYF. CDR3 coding DNA: TGCGCCAGCAGCCTCCTGGGGGATTACGAGCAGTACTTC.

The chain carries TRBV25-1 and TRBJ1-3; weak D call: TRBD1 (5 bases). Per the germline V gene, CDR1 is MGHDK and CDR2 is SYGVNS. Trimming shortened V by 4 bases and J by 4 bases, and 11 bases separated the two germline ends. The CDR3 is 14 residues long. This chain's CDR3 is CASSGDGAGNTIYF. The DNA of the CDR3 is TGTGCCAGCAGTGGGGATGGGGCGGGAAACACCATATATTTT.

The chain has TRBV28 and TRBJ1-5, with TRBD1 matching 7 bases. The CDR3 covers 13 residues. Germline V CDR1 and CDR2: MDHEN, SYDVKM. The V and J ends lost 10 bases and 5 bases, in that order; junction bases with no gene match: 8. In nucleotides, the CDR3 is TGTGCCATCCGACAGGGCCCCTATCAGCCCCAGCATTTT. This sequence encodes CAIRQGPYQPQHF. Full variable domain (rest looked up from reference TRBV28 and TRBJ1-5): DVKVTQSSRYLVKRTGEKVFLECVQDMDHENMFWYRQDPGLGLRLIYFSYDVKMKEKGDIPEGYSVSREKKERFSLILESASTNQTSMYLCAIRQGPYQPQHFGDGTRLSIL.

The table lists this clone with a few counts. This chain joins TRBV10-3 and TRBJ1-1; D possibly corresponds to TRBD1 (5 bases). Germline assignment: CDR1 ENHRY and CDR2 SYGVKD. This CDR3 is built from 17 residues. With 5 bases removed from V and 3 bases from J, the gap between germline ends came to 22 bases. CDR3 residues: CAISKGAMGFSDTEAFF. In DNA form, the CDR3 reads TGTGCCATCAGTAAAGGGGCTATGGGGTTTAGTGACACTGAAGCTTTCTTT.

This rearrangement joins TRBV28 to TRBJ1-5; 7 bases fit TRBD1. Germline-derived CDR1 and CDR2 are MDHEN and SYDVKM. V trimming: 7 bases; J trimming: 9 bases; junction bases outside the gene matches: 12. This CDR3 region has 14 residues. CDR3 coding DNA: TGTGCCAGCAAGGTAGGGGGCGGCCCGGGGCCCCAGCATTTT. This codes for CASKVGGGPGPQHF.

V and J are TRBV18 and TRBJ2-3, with 7 bases identical to TRBD2. This CDR3 is built from 15 residues. In germline, CDR1 is KGHSH, CDR2 LQKENI. Unmatched junction bases numbered 3, after V lost 3 bases and J lost 0 bases. The CDR3 loop is CASSPKAGSTDTQYF. The CDR3 DNA is TGTGCCAGCTCACCCAAAGCGGGAAGCACAGATACGCAGTATTTT.

The J gene is TRBJ2-1, the V gene TRBV6-5; D uncertain. The CDR3 runs 13 residues. V was pared by 6 bases and J by 2 bases, with 8 bases between. Germline assignment: CDR1 MNHEY and CDR2 SVGAGI. DNA of the CDR3: TGTGCCAGCAGCACAGCCCCCTACAATGAGCAGTTCTTC. Its protein is CASSTAPYNEQFF.

This rearrangement joins TRBV30 to TRBJ2-3, with unresolved D. In germline, CDR1 is GTSNPN, CDR2 SVGIG (reference sequence). Trimming took off 2 bases at V and 0 bases at J, with 6 bases between the two ends. This CDR3 region has 13 residues. CDR3 in DNA: TGTGCCTGGAGTACCCGAAGCACAGATACGCAGTATTTT. Translating gives CAWSTRSTDTQYF.

The chain joins TRBV5-4 to TRBJ1-2, with 8 positions matching TRBD1. J gave up 6 bases and V 2 bases, and 6 bases lay outside the gene matches. The germline gives CDR1 SGHNT, CDR2 YYREEE (reference sequence). The CDR3 is 14 amino acids. CDR3 nucleotides: TGTGCCAGCAGCTTCGACAGGGGTGCAGATGGCTACACCTTC. Amino acids: CASSFDRGADGYTF.

V gene TRBV13 combines with J gene TRBJ1-2; D is possibly TRBD1 (6 bases). V lost 7 bases to trimming and J lost 5 bases, with 17 bases between them. The CDR3 consists of 14 residues. Germline V gene data show CDR1 as PRHDT and CDR2 as FYEKMQ (reference sequence). CDR3 in amino acids: CASTRTGGNYGYTF. The CDR3 bases are TGTGCCAGCACCCGGACGGGGGGCAATTATGGCTACACCTTC.

There are a few counts of this clone. This chain links TRBV7-3 with TRBJ2-1; D is unclear. CDR1 is SGHTA, CDR2 FQGTGA, per germline. Trimming took 1 base from V and 5 from J, leaving 6 bases between them. This CDR3 spans 13 amino acids. This chain's CDR3 is CASSLSGDNEQFF. The DNA for the CDR3 is TGTGCCAGCAGCTTAAGTGGCGACAATGAGCAGTTCTTC.